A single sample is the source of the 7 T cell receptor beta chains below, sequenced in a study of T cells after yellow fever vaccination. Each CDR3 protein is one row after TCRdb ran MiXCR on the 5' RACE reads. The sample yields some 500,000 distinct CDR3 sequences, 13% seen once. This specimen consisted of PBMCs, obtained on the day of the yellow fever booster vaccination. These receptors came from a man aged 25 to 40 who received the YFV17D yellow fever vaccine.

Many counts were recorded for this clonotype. The CDR3 region is CASSLASGGDTQYF. The CDR3 DNA reads TGTGCCAGCAGCTTAGCCTCGGGGGGGGATACGCAGTATTTT. This sequence joins TRBV7-2 and TRBJ2-3; 8 nucleotides line up with TRBD2. The CDR3 extends over 14 amino acids. The germline gives CDR1 SGHTA, CDR2 FQGNSA. The V and J ends lost 0 bases and 6 bases, in that order; junction bases with no gene match: 2. Filled out from reference TRBV7-2 and TRBJ2-3, the complete variable domain reads GAGVSQSPSNKVTEKGKDVELRCDPISGHTALYWYRQSLGQGLEFLIYFQGNSAPDKSGLPSDRFSAERTGGSVSTLTIQRTQQEDSAVYLCASSLASGGDTQYFGPGTRLTVL.

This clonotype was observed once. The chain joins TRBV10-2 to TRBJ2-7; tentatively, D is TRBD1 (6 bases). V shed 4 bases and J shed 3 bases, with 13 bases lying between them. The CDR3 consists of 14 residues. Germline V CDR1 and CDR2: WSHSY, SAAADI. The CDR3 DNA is TGCGCCAGCAGTGTATGGGGGCCCGGCTACGAGCAGTACTTC. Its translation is CASSVWGPGYEQYF.

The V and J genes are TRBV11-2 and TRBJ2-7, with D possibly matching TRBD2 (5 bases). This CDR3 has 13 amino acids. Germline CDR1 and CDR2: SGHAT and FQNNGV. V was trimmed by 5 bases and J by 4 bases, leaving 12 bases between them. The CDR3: CASSNERGYEQYF. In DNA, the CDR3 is TGTGCCAGCAGCAACGAAAGAGGGTACGAGCAGTACTTC.

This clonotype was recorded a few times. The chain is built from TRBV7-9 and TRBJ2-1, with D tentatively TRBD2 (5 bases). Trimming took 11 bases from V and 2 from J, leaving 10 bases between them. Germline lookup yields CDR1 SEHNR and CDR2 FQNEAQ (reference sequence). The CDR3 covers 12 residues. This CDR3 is CASGNTYNEQFF. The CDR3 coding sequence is TGTGCCTCGGGGAACACCTACAATGAGCAGTTCTTC.

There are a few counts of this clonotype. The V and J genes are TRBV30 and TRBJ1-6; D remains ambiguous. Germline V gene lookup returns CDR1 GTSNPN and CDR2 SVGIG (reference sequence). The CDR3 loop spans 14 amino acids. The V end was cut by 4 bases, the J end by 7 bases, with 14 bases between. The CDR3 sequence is CAWILPGSNSPLHF. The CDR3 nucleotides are TGTGCCTGGATCCTTCCCGGGAGCAATTCACCCCTCCACTTT.

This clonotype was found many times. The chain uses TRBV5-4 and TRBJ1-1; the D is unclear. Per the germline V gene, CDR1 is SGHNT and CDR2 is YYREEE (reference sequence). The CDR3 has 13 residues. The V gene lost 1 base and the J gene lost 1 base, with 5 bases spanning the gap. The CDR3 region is CASSLTRNTEAFF. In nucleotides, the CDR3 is TGTGCCAGCAGCTTGACACGGAACACTGAAGCTTTCTTT.

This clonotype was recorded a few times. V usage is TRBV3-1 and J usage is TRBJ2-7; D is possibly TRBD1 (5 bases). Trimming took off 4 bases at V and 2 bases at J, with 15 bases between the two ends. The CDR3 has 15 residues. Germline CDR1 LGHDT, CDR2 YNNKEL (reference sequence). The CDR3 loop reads CASSPDNQATYEQYF. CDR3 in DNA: TGTGCCAGCAGCCCGGACAATCAGGCAACCTACGAGCAGTACTTC.